This passage covers 9 T cell receptor beta chains from one sample sequenced in a study of cytomegalovirus exposure and HLA in healthy donors (dated by TCRdb to about 2017). Receptor amplification or capture employed the immunoSEQ multiplex PCR assay. The multiplex PCR relied on a mix of 60 forward primers for TCR Vbeta segments and 13 reverse primers for TCR Jbeta segments. In its TCRdb copy, this immuneACCESS table keeps in-frame sequences only and misses some clones. Where compared with another copy, unresolved V genes explain less than half of these, and the others have no known cause. This sample's table has entries for 34,000 or so clones. Roughly 5% of the sample is in the top ten clones. The sequenced sample was PBMCs. The receptors come from a female donor in good health and CMV-seronegative.

As to this clone: Other DNA sequences in the sample encode the same CDR3. The chain is built from TRBV7-2 and TRBJ1-1; tentative D call: TRBD1 (5 bases). V lost 2 bases and J lost 0, with 7 bases in between. CDR1 is SGHTA and CDR2 is FQGNSA in the germline V gene. CDR3 length: 14 amino acids. This chain's CDR3 is CASSLQGMNTEAFF. Here the CDR3 DNA reads TGTGCCAGCAGCTTACAGGGCATGAACACTGAAGCTTTCTTT.

V is TRBV7-9 and J is TRBJ1-6, with TRBD1 identical over 7 bases. CDR1 is SEHNR and CDR2 is FQNEAQ in the germline V gene (reference sequence). This CDR3 comprises 17 residues. V dropped 4 bases and J dropped 0; count of bases not matched to a gene: 6. This CDR3 reads CASSSTGESSYNSPLHF. Here the CDR3 DNA reads TGTGCCAGCAGCTCTACAGGGGAGAGCTCCTATAATTCACCCCTCCACTTT.

The rearrangement links TRBV4-2 to TRBJ2-7; 11 nucleotides align to TRBD2. The ends lost 1 base at V and 3 bases at J; junction bases unmatched: 2. There are 15 residues in the CDR3. The V gene's germline CDR1 is LGHNA and CDR2 YNFKEQ. The CDR3 region has the DNA TGTGCCAGCAGCCAAGCCGGGACTAGCGGCTACGAGCAGTACTTC. It yields the protein CASSQAGTSGYEQYF.

In nucleotides, the CDR3 is TGTGCCAGCTCACCCGGGATTACCAACTCGAATTCACCCCTCCACTTT. Residues: CASSPGITNSNSPLHF. The chain combines TRBV18 with TRBJ1-6; D unclear. The V and J ends lost 3 bases and 7 bases respectively, with 16 bases between them. The CDR3 sequence is 16 residues long. Looked up from germline, CDR1 is KGHSH and CDR2 is LQKENI.

V and J are TRBV5-1 and TRBJ1-1; 7 bases agree with TRBD1. After removal of 4 bases from V and 7 bases from J, the junction contained 16 bases not matched to a gene. Germline V gives CDR1 SGHRS, CDR2 YFSETQ. The CDR3 totals 16 residues. The CDR3 DNA sequence: TGCGCCAGCAGCAACTTAGGGACAGAGGGGCGGGATGAAGCTTTCTTT. As protein: CASSNLGTEGRDEAFF.

The chain is built from TRBV5-1 and TRBJ2-7; unclear D gene. CDR1 and CDR2 from the germline V gene are SGHRS and YFSETQ. With 5 bases removed from V and 2 bases from J, the gap between germline ends came to 17 bases. This CDR3 has 15 amino acids. The CDR3 reads CASRGGINGAYEQYF. DNA for the CDR3: TGCGCCAGCAGAGGTGGTATTAACGGAGCCTACGAGCAGTACTTC.

This chain connects TRBV19 to TRBJ1-2; D not certain. The V gene lost 4 bases and the J gene lost 3 bases, with 24 bases spanning the gap. The germline V gene has CDR1 LNHDA and CDR2 SQIVND (reference sequence). The CDR3 loop spans 18 amino acids. DNA of the CDR3: TGTGCCAGTAGTAGCCCCCTACCGGAGGGATCTTTTCACTATGGCTACACCTTC. Translated, it gives CASSSPLPEGSFHYGYTF.

The chain carries TRBV5-6 and TRBJ2-5; TRBD1 matches at 12 bases. The J segment lost 4 bases and the V segment lost 4 bases, leaving 5 bases of the junction unmatched. The CDR3 covers 15 residues. CDR1 SGHDT and CDR2 YYEEEE come from the germline V gene. CDR3 DNA: TGTGCCAGCAGCCCAGGGACAGGGGGCAGAGAGACCCAGTACTTC. Encoded protein: CASSPGTGGRETQYF.

About this clone: The germline gene is not matched at one end of the junction; a read error may be the cause. The rearrangement uses TRBV7-7 and TRBJ2-5, with 12 bases aligning to TRBD2. CDR1 is SSHAT, CDR2 FNYEAQ, per germline (reference sequence). CDR3 length: 16 amino acids. The CDR3 nucleotides read TGTGCTAGCAGCTTAGCGACTAGCGGGGGACAAGAGACCCAGTACTTC. This codes for CASSLATSGGQETQYF.